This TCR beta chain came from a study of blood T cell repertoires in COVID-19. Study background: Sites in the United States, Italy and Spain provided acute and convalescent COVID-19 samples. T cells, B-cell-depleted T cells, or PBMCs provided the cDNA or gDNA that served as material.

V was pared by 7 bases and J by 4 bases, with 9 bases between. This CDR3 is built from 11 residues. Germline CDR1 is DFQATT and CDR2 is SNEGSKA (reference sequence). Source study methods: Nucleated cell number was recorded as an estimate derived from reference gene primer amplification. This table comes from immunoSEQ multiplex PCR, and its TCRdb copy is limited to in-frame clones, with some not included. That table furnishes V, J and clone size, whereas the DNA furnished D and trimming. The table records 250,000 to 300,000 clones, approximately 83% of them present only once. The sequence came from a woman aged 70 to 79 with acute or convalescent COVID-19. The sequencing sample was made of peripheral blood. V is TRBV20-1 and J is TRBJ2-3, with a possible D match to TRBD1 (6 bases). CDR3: CSDRVADTQYF. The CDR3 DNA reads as TGCAGTGACAGGGTAGCAGATACGCAGTATTTT.